The 18 T cell receptor beta chains below come from one sample, sequenced in a study of shared clonotypes between healthy human individuals. The table came from immunoSEQ multiplex PCR; TCRdb's copy has only in-frame clones and leaves some out. This sample has millions of clones, with about 95% found just once. The sample consisted of naive CD4+ T cells sorted from blood. Stated subset: CD45RA+ positively selected. Receptors were obtained from a man aged 18 to 29 in good health.

This rearrangement joins TRBV5-1 to TRBJ2-1; 7 nucleotides agree with TRBD2. Trimming at V came to 2 bases and at J to 7 bases, leaving 6 bases not matched to a gene. In germline, CDR1 is SGHRS, CDR2 YFSETQ. The CDR3 runs to 14 residues. The CDR3 loop reads CASSLSGITNEQFF. CDR3 DNA sequence: TGCGCCAGCAGCTTAAGCGGGATAACGAATGAGCAGTTCTTC.

This chain links TRBV11-2 with TRBJ1-5; D is undetermined. The CDR3 has 17 residues. V gave up 0 bases and J gave up 2 bases, with 14 bases separating them. Germline-derived CDR1 and CDR2 are SGHAT and FQNNGV. The CDR3 DNA is TGTGCCAGCAGCTTAGACGTGGTATGGGGTGGCAATCAGCCCCAGCATTTT. Amino acid sequence: CASSLDVVWGGNQPQHF.

This clone was observed once. This chain uses TRBV19 with TRBJ1-4; a weak D match, TRBD1 (6 bases). Germline CDR1 LNHDA, CDR2 SQIVND (reference sequence). The CDR3 is 14 residues long. V was pared by 5 bases and J by 5 bases, with 12 bases between. This chain's CDR3 is CASSLQGKNEKLFF. Written as DNA, the CDR3 is TGTGCCAGTAGTCTACAGGGCAAAAATGAAAAACTGTTTTTT.

This rearrangement joins TRBV7-9 to TRBJ2-1; D is unresolved. Germline lookup yields CDR1 SEHNR and CDR2 FQNEAQ (reference sequence). The CDR3 is 14 residues long. Between the trimmed V and J ends, which lost 2 bases and 7 bases, there was a span of 12 bases. Written as DNA, the CDR3 is TGTGCCAGCAGCTTAAAGGCAGGCAAAAATGAGCAGTTCTTC. Encoded protein: CASSLKAGKNEQFF.

This chain links TRBV19 with TRBJ2-2; the D gene is possibly TRBD2 (5 bases). V was cut by 6 bases and J by 6 bases, with 11 bases left in between. The CDR3 consists of 13 residues. Germline CDR1 reads LNHDA; CDR2 reads SQIVND (reference sequence). CDR3 amino acids: CASSQLGSGELFF. The CDR3 coding sequence is TGTGCCAGTAGCCAACTAGGGTCCGGGGAGCTGTTTTTT.

The rearrangement uses TRBV7-9 and TRBJ1-4; D may be TRBD1 (5 bases). Between the trimmed V and J ends, which lost 6 bases and 0 bases, there was a span of 11 bases. This CDR3 is 15 amino acids long. Germline V gene data show CDR1 as SEHNR and CDR2 as FQNEAQ (reference sequence). The CDR3 DNA sequence: TGTGCCAGCAGTTTTCAGGGACCAACTAATGAAAAACTGTTTTTT. Protein: CASSFQGPTNEKLFF.

The CDR3 coding sequence is TGTGCCAGCTCTTGGGGCTTTTACACCGGGGAGCTGTTTTTT. It yields the protein CASSWGFYTGELFF. The chain employs TRBV27 and TRBJ2-2; tentative D call: TRBD1 (5 bases). This CDR3 spans 14 amino acids. The germline CDR1 and CDR2 sequences are MNHEY and SMNVEV (reference sequence). The V end lost 8 bases, the J end lost 3 bases, and 13 bases lay between the germline ends.

The rearrangement joins TRBV29-1 to TRBJ1-2, with 8 bases matching TRBD1. Trimming cost V 4 bases and J 6 bases; bases outside gene matches: 7. CDR1 SQVTM and CDR2 ANQGSEA come from the germline V gene. The CDR3 totals 13 residues. CDR3 nucleotide sequence: TGCAGCGTTGCGGACAGGGAAAAGAATGGCTACACCTTC. It codes for CSVADREKNGYTF. Full variable domain (remainder filled in from reference TRBV29-1 and TRBJ1-2): SAVISQKPSRDICQRGTSLTIQCQVDSQVTMMFWYRQQPGQSLTLIATANQGSEATYESGFVIDKFPISRPNLTFSTLTVSNMSPEDSSIYLCSVADREKNGYTFGSGTRLTVV.

CDR3: CASSYSTQAGLYGYTF. The CDR3 bases are TGTGCCAGCAGTTACTCGACCCAGGCAGGCCTCTATGGCTACACCTTC. The V call is TRBV6-5, the J call TRBJ1-2, with D unclear. The germline V gene has CDR1 MNHEY and CDR2 SVGAGI. This CDR3 has 16 amino acids. Trimming took 0 bases from V and 4 from J, leaving 15 bases between them.

The chain joins TRBV5-6 to TRBJ1-1; 7 bases are a match to TRBD1. Germline V gives CDR1 SGHDT, CDR2 YYEEEE. This CDR3 comprises 15 residues. V gave up 1 base and J gave up 7 bases; unmatched junction bases: 10. The DNA for the CDR3 is TGTGCCAGCAGCTTGTTCACAGGGGAAGGGGTTGAAGCTTTCTTT. This sequence encodes CASSLFTGEGVEAFF.

The chain is built from TRBV5-1 and TRBJ1-2; D gene ambiguous. Trimming shortened V by 0 bases and J by 6 bases, and 9 bases separated the two germline ends. Germline CDR1 reads SGHRS; CDR2 reads YFSETQ. The CDR3 loop spans 13 amino acids. The CDR3 protein is CASSLEPSNGYTF. DNA for the CDR3: TGCGCCAGCAGCTTGGAGCCCTCCAATGGCTACACCTTC. The entire variable domain, with the rest obtained from reference TRBV5-1 and TRBJ1-2, is as follows: KAGVTQTPRYLIKTRGQQVTLSCSPISGHRSVSWYQQTPGQGLQFLFEYFSETQRNKGNFPGRFSGRQFSNSRSEMNVSTLELGDSALYLCASSLEPSNGYTFGSGTRLTVV.

The chain is built from TRBV18 and TRBJ1-1; maybe TRBD1 (5 bases). Trimming shortened V by 2 bases and J by 6 bases, and 16 bases separated the two germline ends. CDR3 size: 15 residues. Germline CDR1 is KGHSH and CDR2 is LQKENI. The DNA of the CDR3 is TGTGCCAGCTCACCAGGGGTCCAGGGTTGGTCTGAAGCTTTCTTT. This gives the protein CASSPGVQGWSEAFF.

The V call is TRBV6-6, the J call TRBJ2-5; 8 bases agree with TRBD2. Trimming cost V 5 bases and J 1 base; bases outside gene matches: 9. The CDR3 covers 16 residues. Per the germline V gene, CDR1 is MNHNY and CDR2 is SVGAGI (reference sequence). The CDR3 sequence is CASSRLLSGSQETQYF. The CDR3 DNA reads as TGTGCCAGCAGTCGACTTCTCAGCGGGAGCCAAGAGACCCAGTACTTC.

This rearrangement joins TRBV6-5 to TRBJ2-7; D not resolved. There are 13 residues in the CDR3. Germline CDR1 is MNHEY and CDR2 is SVGAGI. V dropped 2 bases and J dropped 6 bases, with 11 bases sitting between them. The CDR3 spells CASSYVERSEQYF. The CDR3 coding sequence is TGTGCCAGCAGTTACGTCGAGCGTTCCGAGCAGTACTTC.

In DNA form, the CDR3 reads TGTGCCAGCAGCTCCTCTGAGGCGGGGGGTTACCTAAATGAGCAGTTCTTC. This codes for CASSSSEAGGYLNEQFF. This chain uses TRBV5-4 with TRBJ2-1; 8 bases fit TRBD2. Unmatched junction bases numbered 15, after V lost 3 bases and J lost 7 bases. Per the germline V gene, CDR1 is SGHNT and CDR2 is YYREEE (reference sequence). This CDR3 is built from 17 residues.

This clone was picked up one time. The chain links TRBV2 to TRBJ1-2; TRBD1 might be the D (5 bases). Trimming took off 10 bases at V and 0 bases at J, with 9 bases between the two ends. CDR1 is SNHLY, CDR2 FYNNEI, per germline. The CDR3 totals 12 residues. The CDR3 nucleotides are TGTGCCACGACAGAGACTAACTATGGCTACACCTTC. Encoded protein: CATTETNYGYTF.

This chain uses TRBV7-7 with TRBJ1-4, with D possibly TRBD1 on 6 matching bases. The CDR3 has 13 residues. From germline, CDR1 is SSHAT and CDR2 FNYEAQ (reference sequence). CDR3 residues: CAVAGGTNEKLFF. CDR3 sequence (DNA): TGTGCTGTCGCGGGGGGCACTAATGAAAAACTGTTTTTT.

On this clone itself: At the DNA level, this CDR3 is encoded by other sequences in the same sample as well. The V and J genes are TRBV10-3 and TRBJ2-7; 13 bases match TRBD2. There are 14 residues in the CDR3. V lost 5 bases, J lost 3 bases, and 1 base stayed unmatched. Germline CDR1 and CDR2: ENHRY and SYGVKD. CDR3 region: CAISRLAGGYEQYF. CDR3 DNA sequence: TGTGCCATCAGTCGACTAGCGGGGGGCTACGAGCAGTACTTC.